This T cell receptor (beta chain) was captured in a study of early T cells in non-severe SARS-CoV-2 infection. CDR1 is LGHNA, CDR2 YNFKEQ, per germline. CDR3 length equals 18 residues. Germline trimming cut 3 bases from V and 5 bases from J; bases unmatched to any gene: 17. The sample holds many counts of this clonotype. The TCR library protocol attached unique molecular identifiers to the individual cDNA molecules. TCRdb reprocessed the 5' RACE reads via MiXCR and lists one record per CDR3 protein. The data contain fewer than 75,000 distinct CDR3 sequences, roughly a fifth of them seen just once; the ten biggest clones take up approximately 15%.

The sequences come from whole blood, collected at baseline. The gene calls are TRBV4-2 and TRBJ2-7; TRBD2 aligns across 9 bases. This TCR was sampled from an adult who was a healthcare worker with PCR-confirmed SARS-CoV-2 infection or an uninfected control (not recorded which). The DNA of the CDR3 is TGTGCCAGCAGCCATTCTACGAGCGGGGGGCGCAGGGCCCACGAGCAGTACTTC. Amino acids: CASSHSTSGGRRAHEQYF.